This entry lists 22 T cell receptor beta chains sequenced from one sample in a study of blood T cell repertoires in COVID-19. TCRdb keeps only in-frame clones here, not all; method: immunoSEQ multiplex PCR. The sample lists 200,000 to 300,000 clones, around 86% occurring once. Specimen: peripheral blood. The receptors stem from a woman in her thirties or forties who had recovered from COVID-19.

The V gene is TRBV11-2, the J gene TRBJ2-3; 7 positions agree with TRBD1. J was trimmed by 4 bases and V by 5 bases; bases with no gene match: 15. Germline-derived CDR1 and CDR2 are SGHAT and FQNNGV. CDR3 size: 17 residues. The CDR3 nucleotides read TGTGCCAGCAGCCCACGGGGACCCATCACAGGGGCAGATACGCAGTATTTT. Translating it yields CASSPRGPITGADTQYF. The complete variable domain, with remaining parts taken from reference TRBV11-2 and TRBJ2-3, reads EAGVAQSPRYKIIEKRQSVAFWCNPISGHATLYWYQQILGQGPKLLIQFQNNGVVDDSQLPKDRFSAERLKGVDSTLKIQPAKLEDSAVYLCASSPRGPITGADTQYFGPGTRLTVL.

The rearrangement uses TRBV4-3 and TRBJ2-3; D is perhaps TRBD2 (5 bases). CDR3 length: 15 amino acids. Germline V gives CDR1 LGHNA, CDR2 YSLEER. V lost 0 bases to trimming and J lost 2 bases, with 9 bases between them. DNA of the CDR3: TGCGCCAGCAGCCAAGAAGGAGGAATCACAGATACGCAGTATTTT. This gives the protein CASSQEGGITDTQYF.

The V call is TRBV6-5, the J call TRBJ2-3, with D possibly being TRBD2 (6 bases). The CDR3 runs 15 residues. Germline CDR1 and CDR2: MNHEY and SVGAGI. The V and J ends lost 5 bases and 2 bases respectively, with 14 bases between them. The CDR3 coding sequence is TGTGCCAGCAGTCGGGGGTCGTTCATCACAGATACGCAGTATTTT. This sequence encodes CASSRGSFITDTQYF.

The rearrangement links TRBV7-9 to TRBJ1-2; D ambiguous. V was pared by 1 base and J by 0 bases, with 12 bases between. Germline loops: CDR1 SEHNR, CDR2 FQNEAQ (reference sequence). The CDR3 has 16 amino acids. CDR3 region: CASSLGHSDANYGYTF. CDR3 nucleotides: TGTGCCAGCAGCTTAGGGCACAGTGATGCTAACTATGGCTACACCTTC.

V and J are TRBV7-2 and TRBJ2-1; D is uncertain. CDR1 and CDR2 from the germline V gene are SGHTA and FQGNSA. The CDR3 runs to 14 residues. Trimming cost V 5 bases and J 3 bases, with 11 bases left between them. CDR3 nucleotide sequence: TGTGCCAGCAGCCTCAGACAATTCTACAATGAGCAGTTCTTC. Translated, it gives CASSLRQFYNEQFF.

The chain uses TRBV30 and TRBJ1-5; tentatively, D is TRBD1 (6 bases). The CDR3 extends over 16 amino acids. Between the trimmed V and J ends, which lost 0 bases and 5 bases, there was a span of 17 bases. Germline-derived CDR1 and CDR2 are GTSNPN and SVGIG (reference sequence). In nucleotides, the CDR3 is TGTGCCTGGAGTGTATCGGGGGGGCGCTCGGATCAGCCCCAGCATTTT. This gives the protein CAWSVSGGRSDQPQHF.

This clone was observed a single time. The chain is built from TRBV10-3 and TRBJ2-7; tentative D call: TRBD1 (6 bases). The V gene's germline CDR1 is ENHRY and CDR2 SYGVKD. The CDR3 has 14 residues. The V end lost 4 bases, the J end lost 2 bases, and 12 bases lay between the germline ends. The CDR3 DNA reads TGTGCCATCAGTGCCTCCGGACAGACCTACGAGCAGTACTTC. It translates to CAISASGQTYEQYF.

The CDR3: CATSRDQDHRYEQYF. DNA of the CDR3: TGTGCCACCAGCAGAGATCAAGATCACAGGTACGAGCAGTACTTC. This chain links TRBV15 with TRBJ2-7; tentative D call: TRBD1 (5 bases). CDR3 length: 15 residues. Trimming left V 0 bases short and J 4 bases short, with 13 bases between. Per germline, CDR1 LNHNV and CDR2 YYDKDF (reference sequence). The variable domain in full, completed from reference TRBV15 and TRBJ2-7, reads DAMVIQNPRYQVTQFGKPVTLSCSQTLNHNVMYWYQQKSSQAPKLLFHYYDKDFNNEADTPDNFQSRRPNTSFCFLDIRSPGLGDTAMYLCATSRDQDHRYEQYFGPGTRLTVT.

The chain recombines TRBV19 with TRBJ1-6, with no clear D. Germline V gene lookup returns CDR1 LNHDA and CDR2 SQIVND (reference sequence). CDR3 size: 14 residues. Trimming took off 2 bases at V and 8 bases at J, with 10 bases between the two ends. CDR3 loop: CASSISGPYSPLHF. The CDR3 DNA reads TGTGCCAGTAGTATATCAGGTCCGTATTCACCCCTCCACTTT.

The chain links TRBV18 to TRBJ2-2; D gene ambiguous. Germline V gene sequence: CDR1 KGHSH, CDR2 LQKENI. CDR3 length: 12 amino acids. V lost 2 bases, J lost 9 bases, and 7 bases lay in between. CDR3 nucleotides: TGTGCCAGCTCACCAATTTCTCGGGAGCTGTTTTTT. It codes for CASSPISRELFF.

The genes are TRBV3-1 (or the pseudogene TRBV3-2) and TRBJ2-3; TRBD2 is a possible D gene (6 bases). The germline V and J ends were trimmed by 1 base and 5 bases, with 7 bases remaining between them. CDR1 and CDR2 (germline): LGHDT, YNNKEL (reference sequence). The CDR3 is 13 residues long. This chain's CDR3 is CASSQGGVDTQYF. The CDR3 bases are TGTGCCAGCAGCCAAGGGGGGGTAGATACGCAGTATTTT.

This clone has a handful of counts. The chain uses TRBV2 and TRBJ2-7, with 10 bases aligning to TRBD1. Germline loops: CDR1 SNHLY, CDR2 FYNNEI. CDR3 length: 14 amino acids. V gave up 5 bases and J gave up 6 bases; unmatched junction bases: 7. CDR3 DNA sequence: TGTGCCAGCAGTAGCGAAGGGACAGGGGTCGAGCAGTACTTC. This gives the protein CASSSEGTGVEQYF. The complete variable domain, with remaining parts taken from reference TRBV2 and TRBJ2-7, reads EPEVTQTPSHQVTQMGQEVILRCVPISNHLYFYWYRQILGQKVEFLVSFYNNEISEKSEIFDDQFSVERPDGSNFTLKIRSTKLEDSAMYFCASSSEGTGVEQYFGPGTRLTVT.

The J gene is TRBJ1-2, the V gene TRBV29-1, with TRBD1 as a possible D gene (5 bases). Germline V CDR1 and CDR2: SQVTM, ANQGSEA. CDR3 size: 12 residues. V was trimmed by 8 bases and J by 6 bases, leaving 16 bases between them. The CDR3 here is CSSRAGGDGYTF. CDR3 DNA: TGCAGCTCCCGAGCGGGGGGGGATGGCTACACCTTC. The full variable domain, completed using reference TRBV29-1 and TRBJ1-2, is SAVISQKPSRDICQRGTSLTIQCQVDSQVTMMFWYRQQPGQSLTLIATANQGSEATYESGFVIDKFPISRPNLTFSTLTVSNMSPEDSSIYLCSSRAGGDGYTFGSGTRLTVV.

The gene calls are TRBV4-1 and TRBJ2-7; weak D call: TRBD1 (7 bases). The CDR3 contains 14 residues. Germline CDR1 reads MGHRA; CDR2 reads YSYEKL. The ends were cut back, 2 bases at V and 6 bases at J, with 14 bases in the middle. Here the CDR3 reads CASSQRQGGSEQYF. CDR3 coding DNA: TGCGCCAGCAGCCAACGTCAGGGGGGAAGCGAGCAGTACTTC.

The chain is built from TRBV4-2 and TRBJ1-1; no firm D call. CDR1 is LGHNA and CDR2 is YNFKEQ in the germline V gene. The length of the CDR3 is 14 residues. Trimming removed 1 base from V and 1 base from J, with 7 bases in between. CDR3 amino acids: CASSQVEGNTEAFF. In DNA form, the CDR3 reads TGTGCCAGCAGCCAAGTTGAGGGGAACACTGAAGCTTTCTTT.

V is TRBV6-1 and J is TRBJ1-2; 9 bases line up with TRBD1. With V trimmed by 4 bases and J by 2 bases, 8 bases remained unmatched. This CDR3 region has 16 residues. Per the germline V gene, CDR1 is MNHNS and CDR2 is SASEGT. For the CDR3, the DNA is TGTGCCAGCAGTGCTCATCCAGGGACAGGGAACTATGGCTACACCTTC. Translated: CASSAHPGTGNYGYTF.

The V and J genes are TRBV5-4 and TRBJ2-1; 9 nucleotides agree with TRBD2. Trimming removed 3 bases from V and 2 bases from J; junction bases left unmatched: 12. The CDR3 consists of 18 residues. From germline, CDR1 is SGHNT and CDR2 YYREEE (reference sequence). Written as DNA, the CDR3 is TGTGCCAGCAGCTACGCGACTATAGCGGGGGAACCCTACAATGAGCAGTTCTTC. It translates to CASSYATIAGEPYNEQFF.

This rearrangement joins TRBV5-4 to TRBJ2-7, with a tentative D call TRBD1 (6 bases). V dropped 4 bases and J dropped 2 bases, with 13 bases sitting between them. The CDR3 is made up of 14 amino acids. Per the germline V gene, CDR1 is SGHNT and CDR2 is YYREEE (reference sequence). The CDR3 sequence is CASSPPTGTYEQYF. In DNA form, the CDR3 reads TGTGCCAGCAGCCCGCCGACAGGTACCTACGAGCAGTACTTC.

This clone was picked up a small number of times. J is TRBJ2-4 and V is TRBV27; TRBD2 is a possible D gene (5 bases). The CDR3 length is 13 residues. V lost 7 bases, J lost 6 bases, and 13 bases lay in between. Germline CDR1 and CDR2: MNHEY and SMNVEV (reference sequence). The chain's CDR3 is CASTHPRGNIQYF. CDR3 coding DNA: TGTGCCAGCACTCACCCCCGGGGAAACATTCAGTACTTC.

The chain is built from TRBV3-1 (or the pseudogene TRBV3-2) and TRBJ2-3; 9 positions match TRBD2. Losses at the gene ends were 4 bases for V and 1 base for J; bases not matched to a gene: 6. Per germline, CDR1 LGHDT and CDR2 YNNKEL (reference sequence). The CDR3 length is 16 residues. The CDR3 loop reads CASSPRIAGGTDTQYF. In DNA, the CDR3 is TGTGCCAGCAGCCCCCGTATAGCGGGGGGCACAGATACGCAGTATTTT.

The chain carries TRBV11-2 and TRBJ2-3, with D unclear. V was trimmed by 5 bases and J by 0 bases, leaving 3 bases between them. Germline V gives CDR1 SGHAT, CDR2 FQNNGV. This CDR3 region has 12 residues. CDR3 sequence: CASSPSTDTQYF. CDR3 nucleotide sequence: TGTGCCAGCAGCCCGAGCACAGATACGCAGTATTTT.

The rearrangement joins TRBV9 to TRBJ2-7, with TRBD2 matching over 8 bases. Trimming at V came to 3 bases and at J to 4 bases, leaving 6 bases not matched to a gene. The CDR3 has 14 amino acids. CDR1 is SGDLS and CDR2 is YYNGEE in the germline V gene. This CDR3 is CASSEGVAGYEQYF. Written as DNA, the CDR3 is TGTGCCAGCAGCGAGGGGGTAGCGGGGTACGAGCAGTACTTC.